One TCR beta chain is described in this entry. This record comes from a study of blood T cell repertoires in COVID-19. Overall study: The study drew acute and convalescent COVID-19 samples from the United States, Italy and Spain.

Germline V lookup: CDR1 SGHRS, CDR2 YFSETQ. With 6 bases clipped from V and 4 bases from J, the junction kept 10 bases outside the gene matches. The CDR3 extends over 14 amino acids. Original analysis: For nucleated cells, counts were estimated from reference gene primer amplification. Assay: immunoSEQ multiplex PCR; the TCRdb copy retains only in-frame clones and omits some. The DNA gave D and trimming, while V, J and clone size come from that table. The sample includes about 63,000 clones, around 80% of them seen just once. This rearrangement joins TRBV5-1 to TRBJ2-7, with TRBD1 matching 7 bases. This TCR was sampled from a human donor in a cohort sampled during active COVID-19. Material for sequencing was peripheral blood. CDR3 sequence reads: CASNLGGANYEQYF. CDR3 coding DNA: TGCGCCAGCAACCTAGGGGGCGCGAATTACGAGCAGTACTTC.